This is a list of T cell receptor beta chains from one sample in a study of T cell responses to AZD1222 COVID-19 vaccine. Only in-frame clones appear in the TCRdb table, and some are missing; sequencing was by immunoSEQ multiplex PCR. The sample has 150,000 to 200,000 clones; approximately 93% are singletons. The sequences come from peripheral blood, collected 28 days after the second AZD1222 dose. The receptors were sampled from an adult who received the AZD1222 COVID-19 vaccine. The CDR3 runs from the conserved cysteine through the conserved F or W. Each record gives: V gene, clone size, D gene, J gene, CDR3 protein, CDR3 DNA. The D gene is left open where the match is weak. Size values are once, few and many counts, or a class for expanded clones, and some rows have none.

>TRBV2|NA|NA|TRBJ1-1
CASSEKGFTEAFF
TGTGCCAGCAGTGAAAAGGGGTTCACTGAAGCTTTCTTT
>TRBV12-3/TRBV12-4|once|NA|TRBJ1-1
CASIGRGNGEAFF
TGTGCCAGCATCGGGAGGGGGAACGGTGAAGCTTTCTTT
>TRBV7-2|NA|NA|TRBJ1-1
CASSRNTGYTEAFF
TGTGCCAGCAGCCGCAATACTGGATACACTGAAGCTTTCTTT
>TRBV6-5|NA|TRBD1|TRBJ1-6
CASTVDRVGSPLHF
TGTGCCAGCACGGTCGACAGGGTGGGTTCACCCCTCCACTTT
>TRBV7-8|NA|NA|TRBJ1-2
CASSPRGNSVYGYTF
TGTGCCAGCAGCCCAAGGGGGAATTCGGTGTATGGCTACACCTTC
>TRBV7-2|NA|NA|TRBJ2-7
CASSQPRPSYEQYF
TGTGCCAGCAGTCAACCCCGGCCCTCCTACGAGCAGTACTTC
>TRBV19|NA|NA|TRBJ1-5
CASNRGYDQPQHF
TGTGCCAGTAATAGGGGGTATGATCAGCCCCAGCATTTT
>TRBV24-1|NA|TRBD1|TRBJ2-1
CATSPGQGASYNEQFF
TGTGCCACCAGTCCCGGACAGGGGGCCTCCTACAATGAGCAGTTCTTC
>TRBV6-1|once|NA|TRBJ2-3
CASSEVPWRDTDTQYF
TGTGCCAGCAGTGAAGTACCATGGCGGGACACAGATACGCAGTATTTT
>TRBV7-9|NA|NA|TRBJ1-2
CASQVGPSNYGYTF
TGTGCCAGCCAAGTGGGACCTAGCAACTATGGCTACACCTTC
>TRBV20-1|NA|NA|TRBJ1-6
CSAEGNSPLHF
TGCAGTGCTGAGGGGAATTCACCCCTCCACTTT
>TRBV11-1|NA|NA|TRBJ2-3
CASSFTVDTQYF
TGTGCCAGCAGCTTTACGGTGGATACGCAGTATTTT
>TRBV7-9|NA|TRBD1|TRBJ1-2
CASSSSDRDRGYGYTF
TGTGCCAGCAGCTCTTCGGACCGGGACAGGGGGTATGGCTACACCTTC
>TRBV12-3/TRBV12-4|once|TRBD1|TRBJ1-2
CASSLGTDYGYTF
TGTGCCAGCAGCCTTGGGACAGACTATGGCTACACCTTC
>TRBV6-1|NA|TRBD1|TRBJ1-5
CASSEQDRGYQPQHF
TGTGCCAGCAGTGAGCAGGACAGGGGGTATCAGCCCCAGCATTTT
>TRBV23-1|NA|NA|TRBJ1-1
CASGNYTEAFF
TGCGCCAGCGGCAACTACACTGAAGCTTTCTTT
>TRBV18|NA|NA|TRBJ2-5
CASSPGYQETQYF
TGTGCCAGCTCACCGGGGTACCAAGAGACCCAGTACTTC
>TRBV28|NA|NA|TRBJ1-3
CASRTAGNTIYF
TGTGCCAGCAGAACAGCTGGAAACACCATATATTTT
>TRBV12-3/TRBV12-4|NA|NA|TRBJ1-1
CASSPPLTEAFF
TGTGCCAGCAGTCCCCCACTTACTGAAGCTTTCTTT
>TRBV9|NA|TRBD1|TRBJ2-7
CASSVAQGASSYEQYF
TGTGCCAGCAGCGTAGCTCAGGGGGCGAGCTCCTACGAGCAGTACTTC
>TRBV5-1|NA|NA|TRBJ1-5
CASSFSGVDQPQHF
TGCGCCAGCAGCTTTTCTGGCGTGGATCAGCCCCAGCATTTT
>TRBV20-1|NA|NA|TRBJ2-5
CSASRIGRNQETQYF
TGCAGTGCTAGTCGGATCGGGCGGAACCAAGAGACCCAGTACTTC
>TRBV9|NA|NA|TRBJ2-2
CASSVGTGELFF
TGTGCCAGCAGCGTTGGCACCGGGGAGCTGTTTTTT
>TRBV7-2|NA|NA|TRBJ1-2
CASIPRGIRGGYGYTF
TGTGCCAGCATCCCTCGGGGCATTCGGGGCGGCTATGGCTACACCTTC
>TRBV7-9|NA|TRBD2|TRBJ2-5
CASRSPGGQETQYF
TGTGCCAGCAGATCCCCGGGGGGACAAGAGACCCAGTACTTC
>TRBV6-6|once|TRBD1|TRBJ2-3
CASSYTGQGGQDTQYF
TGTGCCAGCAGTTACACTGGACAGGGGGGGCAGGATACGCAGTATTTT
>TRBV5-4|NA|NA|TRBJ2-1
CASSFGMGGGNYEQFF
TGTGCCAGCAGCTTCGGAATGGGGGGGGGCAACTATGAGCAGTTCTTC
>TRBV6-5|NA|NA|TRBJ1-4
CASRGRRGEKLFF
TGTGCCAGCAGAGGACGGCGAGGGGAAAAACTGTTTTTT
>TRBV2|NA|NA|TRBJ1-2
CASRGAYGYTF
TGTGCCAGCAGGGGTGCCTATGGCTACACCTTC
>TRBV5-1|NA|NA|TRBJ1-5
CASSPGGTSNQPQHF
TGCGCCAGCAGCCCCGGGGGCACTAGCAATCAGCCCCAGCATTTT
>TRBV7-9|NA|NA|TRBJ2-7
CASSWGLSSYEQYF
TGTGCCAGCAGCTGGGGACTCAGCTCCTACGAGCAGTACTTC
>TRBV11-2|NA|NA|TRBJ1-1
CASRLLVEAFF
TGTGCCAGCAGACTATTGGTTGAAGCTTTCTTT
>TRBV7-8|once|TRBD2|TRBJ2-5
CASTLGRLAGGRETQYF
TGTGCCAGCACCTTAGGGCGACTAGCGGGGGGACGGGAGACCCAGTACTTC
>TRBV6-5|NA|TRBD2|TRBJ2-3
CASSYNEWRGADTQYF
TGTGCCAGCAGTTACAACGAGTGGCGGGGGGCAGATACGCAGTATTTT
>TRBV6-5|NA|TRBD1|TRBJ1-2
CASSPPTGENYGYTF
TGTGCCAGCAGTCCTCCGACAGGGGAAAACTATGGCTACACCTTC
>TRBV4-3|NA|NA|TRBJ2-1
CASSLDWGDNEQFF
TGCGCCAGCAGCCTGGATTGGGGGGACAATGAGCAGTTCTTC
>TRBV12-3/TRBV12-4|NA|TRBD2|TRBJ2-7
CASRGGGRYEQYF
TGTGCCAGCAGGGGGGGAGGGCGCTACGAGCAGTACTTC
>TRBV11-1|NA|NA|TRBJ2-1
CASSQRSYNEQFF
TGTGCCAGCAGTCAGCGGAGCTACAATGAGCAGTTCTTC
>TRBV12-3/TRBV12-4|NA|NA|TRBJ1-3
CASGRRGNTIYF
TGTGCCAGCGGCCGTCGTGGGAACACCATATATTTT
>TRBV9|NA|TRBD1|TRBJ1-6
CASSVGRRGGQVIFNSPLHF
TGTGCCAGCAGCGTAGGACGACGGGGGGGACAGGTGATTTTTAATTCACCCCTCCACTTT
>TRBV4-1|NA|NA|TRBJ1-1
CASSQGQSRTLMNTEAFF
TGCGCCAGCAGCCAAGGACAGTCTCGGACCCTCATGAACACTGAAGCTTTCTTT
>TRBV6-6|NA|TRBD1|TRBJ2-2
CAIRRRGTGVSGELFF
TGTGCCATCCGACGGAGGGGGACAGGGGTGTCCGGGGAGCTGTTTTTT
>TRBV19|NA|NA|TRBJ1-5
CASSRQVRQPQHF
TGTGCCAGTAGTCGACAGGTCCGACAGCCCCAGCATTTT
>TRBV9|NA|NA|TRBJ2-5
CASSVGGYRSETQYF
TGTGCCAGCAGCGTAGGCGGCTATCGGTCAGAGACCCAGTACTTC
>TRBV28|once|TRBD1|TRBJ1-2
CASSLAGQTYGYTF
TGTGCCAGCAGTTTAGCGGGACAGACTTATGGCTACACCTTC
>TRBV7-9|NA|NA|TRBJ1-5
CASSLARAGEGPQHF
TGTGCCAGCAGCTTAGCGAGGGCAGGCGAGGGGCCCCAGCATTTT
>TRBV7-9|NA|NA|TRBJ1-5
CASSSTDSAQRGQPQHF
TGTGCCAGCAGCTCAACTGACAGCGCCCAAAGAGGACAGCCCCAGCATTTT